Listed here are 16 T cell receptor beta chains from one sample, sequenced in a study of shared clonotypes between healthy human individuals. Clones were read by immunoSEQ multiplex PCR, and TCRdb kept only the in-frame ones, dropping some. The sample has approximately 840,000 clones; approximately 97% are singletons. Positively selected for CCR7, the CD45RO-negative cells used as naive CD8 cells excluded terminally differentiated effector memory CD45RA+ cells. Sequencing was performed on naive CD8+ T cells sorted from blood. The receptors stem from a young man in good health.

The rearrangement links TRBV7-6 to TRBJ2-7; the D gene is possibly TRBD2 (5 bases). The length of the CDR3 is 13 residues. Germline CDR1 reads SGHVS; CDR2 reads FNYEAQ. Trimming took 2 bases from V and 5 from J, leaving 10 bases between them. The CDR3 region is CASSLRPGDEQYF. CDR3 coding DNA: TGTGCCAGCAGCTTAAGACCCGGGGACGAGCAGTACTTC.

This clone has a single count. The chain recombines TRBV2 with TRBJ2-1; the D gene is possibly TRBD2 (7 bases). There are 20 residues in the CDR3. V dropped 3 bases and J dropped 2 bases, with 26 bases sitting between them. CDR1 and CDR2 (germline): SNHLY, FYNNEI. The CDR3 loop is CASSDGVRGGRGLPYNEQFF. CDR3 in DNA: TGTGCCAGCAGTGACGGCGTTCGGGGAGGGCGGGGGCTCCCCTACAATGAGCAGTTCTTC.

The chain has TRBV25-1 and TRBJ2-1; unclear D gene. Germline V gene sequence: CDR1 MGHDK, CDR2 SYGVNS. CDR3 length: 13 amino acids. Trimming left V 0 bases short and J 4 bases short, with 4 bases between. The CDR3 sequence: CASSEYVYNEQFF. The CDR3 DNA reads TGTGCCAGCAGTGAATATGTTTACAATGAGCAGTTCTTC.

The gene calls are TRBV7-9 and TRBJ2-1; D remains unclear. The germline V and J ends were trimmed by 5 bases and 13 bases, with 15 bases remaining between them. The V gene's germline CDR1 is SEHNR and CDR2 FQNEAQ (reference sequence). The length of the CDR3 is 12 residues. CDR3 region: CASSLGGDLQFF. In nucleotides, the CDR3 is TGTGCCAGCAGCCTAGGTGGCGACCTTCAGTTCTTC.

The CDR3 DNA reads TGTGCCACTAGGGGACTAGCCGGAGAGACCCAGTACTTC. Protein: CATRGLAGETQYF. The rearrangement uses TRBV27 and TRBJ2-5; 9 bases match TRBD2. Trimming removed 10 bases from V and 4 bases from J; junction bases left unmatched: 7. This CDR3 region has 13 residues. Germline-derived CDR1 and CDR2 are MNHEY and SMNVEV (reference sequence).

This chain connects TRBV30 to TRBJ1-1; the D gene is possibly TRBD1 (5 bases). The germline V gene has CDR1 GTSNPN and CDR2 SVGIG (reference sequence). This CDR3 region has 15 residues. Trimming left V 0 bases short and J 1 base short, with 12 bases between. The CDR3 DNA follows: TGTGCCTGGAGTGTACCTGACAGAAGGAACACTGAAGCTTTCTTT. Translation gives CAWSVPDRRNTEAFF.

This CDR3 reads CASSYGTYEQYF. The CDR3 DNA reads as TGTGCCAGCAGTTACGGGACCTACGAGCAGTACTTC. The gene calls are TRBV6-5 and TRBJ2-7; D call uncertain. Trimming removed 2 bases from V and 2 bases from J, with 4 bases in between. Germline V gene sequence: CDR1 MNHEY, CDR2 SVGAGI. The CDR3 covers 12 residues.

The V gene is TRBV28, the J gene TRBJ1-4; D possibly corresponds to TRBD1 (5 bases). The CDR3 spans 18 residues. Trimming removed 8 bases at V and 6 bases at J, with 28 bases between. From germline, CDR1 is MDHEN and CDR2 SYDVKM. The CDR3 protein is CASWVKMPSGREDEKLFF. The CDR3 DNA is TGTGCCAGCTGGGTAAAAATGCCCTCAGGGCGGGAGGATGAAAAACTGTTTTTT.

To note about this clone: Other DNA sequences in this specimen translate into the identical CDR3. The chain carries TRBV9 and TRBJ2-3; D perhaps matches TRBD2 (5 bases). Germline values: CDR1 SGDLS, CDR2 YYNGEE. V lost 4 bases and J lost 4, with 13 bases in between. This CDR3 is 14 amino acids long. The CDR3 DNA follows: TGTGCCAGCAGCTCCCGGACTGGTCCAGATACGCAGTATTTT. Translated, it gives CASSSRTGPDTQYF. The variable domain in full, completed from reference TRBV9 and TRBJ2-3, reads DSGVTQTPKHLITATGQRVTLRCSPRSGDLSVYWYQQSLDQGLQFLIQYYNGEERAKGNILERFSAQQFPDLHSELNLSSLELGDSALYFCASSSRTGPDTQYFGPGTRLTVL.

This clone appeared a single time. This chain links TRBV9 with TRBJ2-2; maybe TRBD1 (6 bases). V was clipped by 3 bases and J by 2 bases, with 11 bases between them. This CDR3 is built from 15 residues. CDR1 is SGDLS and CDR2 is YYNGEE in the germline V gene. CDR3 loop: CASSALGANTGELFF. Here the CDR3 DNA reads TGTGCCAGCAGCGCTTTGGGGGCAAACACCGGGGAGCTGTTTTTT.

Worth noting for this clone: The sample contains more than one DNA sequence encoding this CDR3. The chain links TRBV30 to TRBJ2-3; 10 nucleotides align to TRBD1. V gave up 2 bases and J gave up 3 bases; unmatched junction bases: 2. This CDR3 is 14 amino acids long. CDR1 and CDR2 (germline): GTSNPN, SVGIG (reference sequence). This CDR3 is CAWSLGQGTDTQYF. The CDR3 DNA follows: TGTGCCTGGAGTTTGGGACAGGGGACAGATACGCAGTATTTT.

The chain joins TRBV6-1 to TRBJ2-1, with a weak D call TRBD1 (6 bases). This CDR3 region has 17 residues. Per the germline V gene, CDR1 is MNHNS and CDR2 is SASEGT. V dropped 2 bases and J dropped 0 bases, with 14 bases sitting between them. CDR3 in amino acids: CASSERGQQVSYNEQFF. CDR3 DNA sequence: TGTGCCAGCAGTGAACGGGGACAACAGGTCTCCTACAATGAGCAGTTCTTC.

The gene calls are TRBV27 and TRBJ2-3, with 9 bases identical to TRBD2. V was clipped by 7 bases and J by 1 base; unmatched bases: 6. Germline V gene data show CDR1 as MNHEY and CDR2 as SMNVEV (reference sequence). CDR3 length: 15 amino acids. The CDR3 spells CASTFGGRGTDTQYF. For the CDR3, the DNA is TGTGCCAGCACCTTTGGCGGGAGGGGCACAGATACGCAGTATTTT.

The V call is TRBV7-9, the J call TRBJ1-1; no reliable D call. Trimming stripped 2 bases from V and 0 bases from J, with 10 bases between. CDR3 length: 15 amino acids. CDR1 and CDR2 from the germline V gene are SEHNR and FQNEAQ (reference sequence). This chain's CDR3 is CASSLMAGVNTEAFF. CDR3 DNA sequence: TGTGCCAGCAGCTTAATGGCAGGAGTGAACACTGAAGCTTTCTTT. Drawing the rest from reference TRBV7-9 and TRBJ1-1, the complete variable domain is DTGVSQNPRHKITKRGQNVTFRCDPISEHNRLYWYRQTLGQGPEFLTYFQNEAQLEKSRLLSDRFSAERPKGSFSTLEIQRTEQGDSAMYLCASSLMAGVNTEAFFGQGTRLTVV.

This rearrangement joins TRBV27 to TRBJ2-3, with TRBD2 identical over 11 bases. V shed 6 bases, J shed 3 bases, and the junction held 5 bases outside the gene matches. The CDR3 is 15 residues long. Per germline, CDR1 MNHEY and CDR2 SMNVEV (reference sequence). CDR3 loop: CASRKLAGVTDTQYF. CDR3 nucleotides: TGTGCCAGCAGGAAACTAGCGGGAGTGACAGATACGCAGTATTTT.

The chain uses TRBV4-1 and TRBJ2-7, with TRBD2 identical over 8 bases. This CDR3 contains 14 residues. V trimming: 1 base; J trimming: 5 bases; junction bases outside the gene matches: 4. CDR1 and CDR2 from the germline V gene are MGHRA and YSYEKL. The CDR3 sequence: CASSQASGSNEQYF. The CDR3 nucleotides are TGCGCCAGCAGCCAAGCAAGCGGGAGTAACGAGCAGTACTTC.